Listed below are T cell receptor beta chains from one sample, sequenced in a study of T cell responses to AZD1222 COVID-19 vaccine. This table comes from immunoSEQ multiplex PCR, and its TCRdb copy is limited to in-frame clones, with some not included. The sample lists roughly 200,000 clones, approximately 89% occurring once. Sequences were derived from peripheral blood, sampled 28 days after the second AZD1222 dose. These receptors were obtained from an adult who received the AZD1222 COVID-19 vaccine. Both conserved end residues are part of each CDR3. A D gene is named only where the DNA matches it firmly. A row's size may be missing; if present it is once, few, many or a size class.

V gene	clone size	J gene	D gene	CDR3 DNA	CDR3 protein
TRBV3-1/TRBV3-2	few	TRBJ1-1	NA	TGTGCCAGCAGCCAAAAAGGGGTAGGGTTGAACACTGAAGCTTTCTTT	CASSQKGVGLNTEAFF
TRBV3-1/TRBV3-2	NA	TRBJ2-7	NA	TGTGCCAGCAGCCGACGCATTTACGAGCAGTACTTC	CASSRRIYEQYF
TRBV18	NA	TRBJ1-2	TRBD1	TGTGCCAGCTCACCAGGGACAGTGGGATATGGCTACACCTTC	CASSPGTVGYGYTF
TRBV5-4	NA	TRBJ2-7	TRBD1	TGTGCCAGCAGCGTTACAGACAGGGGAGGAAACGAGCAGTACTTC	CASSVTDRGGNEQYF
TRBV18	NA	TRBJ2-2	NA	TGTGCCAGCTCACGTAACCCAGGCGGGAACACCGGGGAGCTGTTTTTT	CASSRNPGGNTGELFF
TRBV19	NA	TRBJ1-4	NA	TGTGCCAGTAGTCGACCGGGGCCCAATGAAAAACTGTTTTTT	CASSRPGPNEKLFF
TRBV10-2	NA	TRBJ2-5	TRBD2	TGCGCCAGCAGTCGATTGAGGCGGGGGCAAGAGACCCAGTACTTC	CASSRLRRGQETQYF
TRBV19	NA	TRBJ1-5	NA	TGTGCCAGTAGTATAGACAGGGGTAGCAATCAGCCCCAGCATTTT	CASSIDRGSNQPQHF
TRBV2	NA	TRBJ2-5	NA	TGTGCCAGCCTGCGGGGTCCCAACAAAAAGACCCAGTACTTC	CASLRGPNKKTQYF
TRBV7-9	NA	TRBJ2-3	NA	TGTGCCAGCAGCTTAGTGGGTACAGATACGCAGTATTTT	CASSLVGTDTQYF
TRBV18	NA	TRBJ1-2	NA	TGTGCCAGCTCACCCGGAGGACGGAGGATGGGTGGCTACACCTTC	CASSPGGRRMGGYTF
TRBV7-9	once	TRBJ1-1	TRBD1	TGTGCCAGCAGCTTCCGGACAGGGACCACCCTCGGCACTGAAGCTTTCTTT	CASSFRTGTTLGTEAFF
TRBV14	NA	TRBJ2-1	NA	TGTGCCAGCAGCCAAGAGGGGACCTTTAGGAGCAATGAGCAGTTCTTC	CASSQEGTFRSNEQFF
TRBV12-3/TRBV12-4	NA	TRBJ2-7	NA	TGTGCCAGCAGTACCCGGACAGTTGGCGAGCAGTACTTC	CASSTRTVGEQYF
TRBV4-2	NA	TRBJ1-5	NA	TGTGCCAGCAGCCAAGGGGACACGCGGAATCAGCCCCAGCATTTT	CASSQGDTRNQPQHF
TRBV5-1	NA	TRBJ2-1	NA	TGCGCCAGCAGTTCAGGGGTTAACTACAATGAGCAGTTCTTC	CASSSGVNYNEQFF
TRBV27	NA	TRBJ1-2	NA	TGTGCCAGCAGTCTAAGGGGGGCAGGGCGAGGCTACACCTTC	CASSLRGAGRGYTF
TRBV9	NA	TRBJ2-2	NA	TGTGCCAGCAGCGCCATGGGACAAAACACCGGGGAGCTGTTTTTT	CASSAMGQNTGELFF
TRBV25-1	NA	TRBJ2-1	TRBD1	TGTGCCAGCAGTGCCCGGGACAGGTTCTCAAGCTCCTACAATGAGCAGTTCTTC	CASSARDRFSSSYNEQFF
TRBV27	NA	TRBJ1-2	NA	TGTGCCAGCAGTTTGGAGTCGGGCTATGGCTACACCTTC	CASSLESGYGYTF
TRBV10-2	NA	TRBJ2-7	NA	TGCGCCAGCAGTGAGGGGTACGAGCAGTACTTC	CASSEGYEQYF
TRBV7-6	NA	TRBJ2-3	TRBD2	TGTGCCAGCAGCTTAGGGGACATTAGCGGGGGGATCACAGATACGCAGTATTTT	CASSLGDISGGITDTQYF
TRBV11-3	NA	TRBJ2-7	TRBD2	TGTGCCAGCAGCCTACGACTAGCGGGCAGAGGGGAGCAGTACTTC	CASSLRLAGRGEQYF
TRBV5-1	NA	TRBJ2-3	TRBD1	TGCGCCAGCAGCCAATGGACAGGGGGTCGGGGAGATACGCAGTATTTT	CASSQWTGGRGDTQYF
TRBV6-1	NA	TRBJ1-3	NA	TGTGCCAGCAGTGCGGGGGGTGGAGGGCCGGGAAACACCATATATTTT	CASSAGGGGPGNTIYF
TRBV6-5	NA	TRBJ1-6	NA	TGTGCCAGCAGTTATATGGGTAATTCACCCCTCCACTTT	CASSYMGNSPLHF
TRBV3-1/TRBV3-2	NA	TRBJ1-2	TRBD1	TGTGCCAGCAGCCTGACAGGGACCAACTATGGCTACACCTTC	CASSLTGTNYGYTF
TRBV19	NA	TRBJ1-3	NA	TGTGCCAGTAGTATTGGTCAGGCAAACACCATATATTTT	CASSIGQANTIYF
TRBV19	NA	TRBJ1-5	NA	TGTGCCAGTAGTAACGCAGGCAATCAGCCCCAGCATTTT	CASSNAGNQPQHF
TRBV5-1	NA	TRBJ2-3	NA	TGCGCCAGCAGAGTGGGGCAGGGAGAGCATACGCAGTATTTT	CASRVGQGEHTQYF
TRBV3-1/TRBV3-2	NA	TRBJ2-7	NA	TGTGCCAGCAGCTCCCGTTTCTCCTACGAGCAGTACTTC	CASSSRFSYEQYF
TRBV2	NA	TRBJ2-7	NA	TGTGCCAGCACGGCCCTACGGGTAGAGTACGAGCAGTACTTC	CASTALRVEYEQYF
TRBV7-2	NA	TRBJ1-5	NA	TGTGCCAGCAGCCTTTCACGGGATCAGCCCCAGCATTTT	CASSLSRDQPQHF
TRBV29-1	NA	TRBJ1-1	NA	TGCAGCGTTAGGACCTTCTCGGAAGCTTTCTTT	CSVRTFSEAFF
TRBV18	NA	TRBJ2-7	TRBD1	TGTGCCAGCTCACCCAAGGGGGCTCCTCAAAGGGCCGAGCAGTACTTC	CASSPKGAPQRAEQYF
TRBV19	NA	TRBJ2-7	TRBD1	TGTGCCAGTAGTAACCAGGGGGAGCGATACCACGAGCAGTACTTC	CASSNQGERYHEQYF
TRBV5-8	once	TRBJ1-1	TRBD1	TGTGCCAGCAGCCGGGGACAGATGATGAACACTGAAGCTTTCTTT	CASSRGQMMNTEAFF